This T cell receptor (beta chain) was found in a study of T cells in Graves' hyperthyroidism and ophthalmopathy. Germline CDR1 is MNHEY and CDR2 is SVGEGT. V gave up 1 base and J gave up 1 base; unmatched junction bases: 5. The CDR3 covers 17 residues. What was amplified from RNA transcripts were TCR beta CDR3 regions. The TCR CDR3 first-round RT-PCR relied on the HTBI primer set. One entry per CDR3 protein, called by TCRdb with MiXCR from the multiplex PCR reads. The top ten clones hold about 38% of a sample with 350,000 to 400,000 distinct CDR3 sequences, around 18% of them seen once. Every diagnosis used clinical symptoms, serum thyroxine and TRAb, thyroid ultrasound and orbital computed tomography. This clonotype was recorded a few times.

Specimen: blood. The chain couples TRBV6-2 or TRBV6-3 to TRBJ2-3, with 10 bases identical to TRBD2. The clonotype originates from a young man with Graves' ophthalmopathy. The CDR3 loop reads CASSYFGLAGGTDTQYF. The CDR3 nucleotides are TGTGCCAGCAGTTACTTTGGGCTAGCGGGGGGCACAGATACGCAGTATTTT.